Given below is one T cell receptor (beta chain) in context. Its antigen is undetermined. This sample was taken from a study of STAT5B mutations in CD4+ large granular lymphocyte leukemia. General study results and limits: Top patient clones used TRBV06 genes more often: 8/27 versus 2/35 in controls. Main leukemic clonotypes were patient-specific, but roughly 23% appeared at low frequency elsewhere.

Between the trimmed V and J ends, which lost 2 bases and 5 bases, there was a span of 6 bases. The CDR3 consists of 12 residues. The germline gives CDR1 MNHNS, CDR2 SASEGT. The assay was run at survey level. The table came from immunoSEQ multiplex PCR; TCRdb's copy has only in-frame clones and leaves some out. This sample has about 28,000 clones; 70% to 75% occur once, and the top ten carry 3% to 3.5%. The TCR was taken from a human donor in good health. V is TRBV6-1 and J is TRBJ1-1; weak D call: TRBD1 (5 bases). Sequences were obtained from CD4+ T cells from blood buffy coats. The CDR3 is CASSEWGTEAFF. The CDR3 coding sequence is TGTGCCAGCAGTGAATGGGGGACTGAAGCTTTCTTT.